What follows describes a single TCR beta chain. The entry originates in a study of T cell changes during pregnancy in multiple sclerosis. The V gene lost 1 base and the J gene lost 6 bases, with 17 bases spanning the gap. This CDR3 is 16 amino acids long. Germline CDR1 reads SGHTS; CDR2 reads YDEGEE. Sequenced by immunoSEQ multiplex PCR; TCRdb stores in-frame clones only, minus some. The sample has 50,000 to 60,000 clones; approximately 90% are singletons. This chain uses TRBV5-8 with TRBJ1-5; D call uncertain. The specimen was CD4+ T cells from peripheral blood mononuclear cells, collected in the first trimester of pregnancy. This sequence originates from a female donor with multiple sclerosis, enrolled in a pregnancy study. The CDR3 bases are TGTGCCAGCAGCTTGATCGCGGGCGTACTATCTCAGCCCCAGCATTTT. Its translation is CASSLIAGVLSQPQHF.